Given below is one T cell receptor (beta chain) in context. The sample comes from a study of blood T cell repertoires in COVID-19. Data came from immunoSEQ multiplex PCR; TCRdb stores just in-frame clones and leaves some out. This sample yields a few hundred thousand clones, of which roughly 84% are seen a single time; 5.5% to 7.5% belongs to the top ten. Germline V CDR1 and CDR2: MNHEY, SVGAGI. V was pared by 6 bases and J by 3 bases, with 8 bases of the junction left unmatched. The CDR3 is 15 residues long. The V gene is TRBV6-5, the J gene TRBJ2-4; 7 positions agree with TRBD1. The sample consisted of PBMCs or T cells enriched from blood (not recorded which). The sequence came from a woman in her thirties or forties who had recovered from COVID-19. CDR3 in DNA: TGTGCCAGCAGCTTCAACAGGGGCTTCAAAAACATTCAGTACTTC. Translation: CASSFNRGFKNIQYF.